The sequence of this T cell receptor (beta chain) was determined in a study of T cell repertoires in cytomegalovirus infection. Study background: HLA-C-restricted CMV epitopes, recently identified, and well-studied HLA-B-restricted ones were used by the study. CMV infection and matching HLA type were both indicated by public TCR beta signatures.

Using its own MiXCR run on the reads, TCRdb lists one record per CDR3 protein. The sample records around 900,000 distinct CDR3 sequences, roughly a third being singletons. After removal of 6 bases from V and 3 bases from J, the junction contained 3 bases not matched to a gene. This CDR3 is 14 amino acids long. Overall study results and limits: Ex vivo, HLA-C-restricted CMV-specific TCR beta clonotypes prevailed over the rest of the response. Cumulative frequency (of public TCR beta family members) identified carriers of CMV plus the relevant HLA.

This clonotype was picked up many times. No antigen is known for it. The V and J genes are TRBV12-3 or TRBV12-4 and TRBJ2-2, with 8 bases identical to TRBD1. The sequencing here drew on cultured CD8+ T cells from PBMCs, taken from culture after CMV antigen stimulation. This sequence was found in a human donor in good health (CMV status not recorded). Some clones in this sample may be carry-over from other donors' samples. CDR3: CASSRTGYTGELFF. In DNA form, the CDR3 reads TGTGCCAGCAGCCGGACAGGGTACACCGGGGAGCTGTTTTTT.